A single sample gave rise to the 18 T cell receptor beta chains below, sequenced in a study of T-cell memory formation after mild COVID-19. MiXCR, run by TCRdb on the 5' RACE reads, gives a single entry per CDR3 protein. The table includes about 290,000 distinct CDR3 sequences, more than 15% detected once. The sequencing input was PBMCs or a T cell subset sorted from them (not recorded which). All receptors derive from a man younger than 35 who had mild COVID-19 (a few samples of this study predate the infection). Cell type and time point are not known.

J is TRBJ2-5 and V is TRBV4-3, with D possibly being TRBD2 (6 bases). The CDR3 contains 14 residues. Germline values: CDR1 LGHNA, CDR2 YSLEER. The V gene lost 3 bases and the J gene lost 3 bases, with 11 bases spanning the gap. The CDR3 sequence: CASSQEGAKETQYF. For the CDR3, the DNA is TGCGCCAGCAGCCAGGAGGGCGCTAAAGAGACCCAGTACTTC.

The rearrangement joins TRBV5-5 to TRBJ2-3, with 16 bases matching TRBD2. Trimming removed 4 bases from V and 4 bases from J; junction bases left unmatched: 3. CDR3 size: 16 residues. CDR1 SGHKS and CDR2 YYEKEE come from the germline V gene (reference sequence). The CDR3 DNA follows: TGTGCCAGCAGCGAGGGACTAGCGGGGGGGTCAGATACGCAGTATTTT. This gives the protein CASSEGLAGGSDTQYF.

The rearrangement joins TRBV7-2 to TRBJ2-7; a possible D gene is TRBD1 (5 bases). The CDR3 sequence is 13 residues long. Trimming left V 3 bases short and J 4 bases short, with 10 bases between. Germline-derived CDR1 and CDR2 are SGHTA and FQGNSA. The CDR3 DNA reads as TGTGCCAGCAGCTTTACAGGTCTGTACGAGCAGTACGTC. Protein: CASSFTGLYEQYV.

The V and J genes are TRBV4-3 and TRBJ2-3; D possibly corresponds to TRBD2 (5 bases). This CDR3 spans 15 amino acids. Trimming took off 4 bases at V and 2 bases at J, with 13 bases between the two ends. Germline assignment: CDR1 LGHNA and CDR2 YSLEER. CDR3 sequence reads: CASSLRPGYTDTQYF. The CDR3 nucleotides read TGCGCCAGCAGCCTTAGGCCGGGGTACACAGATACGCAGTATTTT.

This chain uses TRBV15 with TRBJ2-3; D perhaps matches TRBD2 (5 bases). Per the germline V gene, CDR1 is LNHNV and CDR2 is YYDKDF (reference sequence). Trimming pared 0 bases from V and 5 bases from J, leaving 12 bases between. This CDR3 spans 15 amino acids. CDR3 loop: CATSRDNTGVDTQYF. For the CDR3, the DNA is TGTGCCACCAGCAGAGATAATACCGGGGTAGATACGCAGTATTTT.

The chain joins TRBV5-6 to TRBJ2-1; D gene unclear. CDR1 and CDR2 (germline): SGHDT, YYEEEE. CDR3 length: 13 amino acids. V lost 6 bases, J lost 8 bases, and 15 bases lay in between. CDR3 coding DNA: TGTGCCAGCACCCGGGCCCTGGAAGATGAGCAGTTCTTC. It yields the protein CASTRALEDEQFF.

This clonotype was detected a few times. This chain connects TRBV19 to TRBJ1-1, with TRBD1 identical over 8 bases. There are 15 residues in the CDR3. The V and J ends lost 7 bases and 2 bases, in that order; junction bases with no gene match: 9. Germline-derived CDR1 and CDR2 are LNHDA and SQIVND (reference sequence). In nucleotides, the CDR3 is TGTGCCAGTACTGACCACGGGACAGGCAACACTGAAGCTTTCTTT. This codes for CASTDHGTGNTEAFF.

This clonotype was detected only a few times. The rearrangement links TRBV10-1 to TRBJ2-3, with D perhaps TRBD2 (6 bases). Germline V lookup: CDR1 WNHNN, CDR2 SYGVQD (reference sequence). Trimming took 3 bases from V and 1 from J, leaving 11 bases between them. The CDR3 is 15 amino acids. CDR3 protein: CASSDWGVRTDTQYF. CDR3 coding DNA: TGCGCCAGCAGTGACTGGGGGGTTCGCACAGATACGCAGTATTTT.

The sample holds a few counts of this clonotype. CDR3 coding DNA: TGTGCCAGCAGTTACTTCGGGGAGCTGTTTTTT. This codes for CASSYFGELFF. The chain uses TRBV6-2 or TRBV6-3 and TRBJ2-2; D is unclear. This CDR3 contains 11 residues. Germline CDR1 and CDR2: MNHEY and SVGEGT. Trimming removed 1 base from V and 7 bases from J, with 1 base in between.

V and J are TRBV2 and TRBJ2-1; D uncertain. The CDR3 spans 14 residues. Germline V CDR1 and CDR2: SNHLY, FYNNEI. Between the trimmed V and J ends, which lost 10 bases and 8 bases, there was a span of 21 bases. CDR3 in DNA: TGTGCCAACGCTCTTCGGCAGTCAAGAGATGAGCAGTTCTTC. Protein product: CANALRQSRDEQFF.

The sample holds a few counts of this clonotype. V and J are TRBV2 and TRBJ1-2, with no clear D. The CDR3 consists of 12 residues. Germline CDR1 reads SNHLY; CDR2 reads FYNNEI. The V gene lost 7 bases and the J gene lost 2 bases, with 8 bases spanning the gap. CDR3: CASNNFNYGYTF. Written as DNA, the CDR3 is TGTGCCAGCAATAACTTCAACTATGGCTACACCTTC.

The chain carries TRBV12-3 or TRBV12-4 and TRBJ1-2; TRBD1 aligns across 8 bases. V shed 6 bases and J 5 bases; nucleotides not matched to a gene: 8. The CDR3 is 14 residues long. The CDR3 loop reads CASSRDRTLYGYTF. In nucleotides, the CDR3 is TGTGCCAGCAGCAGGGACAGGACTTTATATGGCTACACCTTC.

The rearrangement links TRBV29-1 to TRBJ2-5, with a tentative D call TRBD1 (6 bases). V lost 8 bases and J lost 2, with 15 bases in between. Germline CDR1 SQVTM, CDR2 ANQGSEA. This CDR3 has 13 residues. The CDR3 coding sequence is TGCAGCCTCCTTCCCCAGGGGCAAGAGACCCAGTACTTC. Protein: CSLLPQGQETQYF.

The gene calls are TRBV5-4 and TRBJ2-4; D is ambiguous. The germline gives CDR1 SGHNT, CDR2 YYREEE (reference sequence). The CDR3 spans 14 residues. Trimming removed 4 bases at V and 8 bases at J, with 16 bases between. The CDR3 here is CASSLSETRDIQYF. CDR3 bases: TGTGCCAGCAGCCTATCCGAAACAAGGGACATTCAGTACTTC.

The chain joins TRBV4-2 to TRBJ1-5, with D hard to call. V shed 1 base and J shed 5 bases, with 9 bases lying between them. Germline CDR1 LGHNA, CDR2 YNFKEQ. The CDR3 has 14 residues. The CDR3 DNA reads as TGTGCCAGCAGCCAAGGGGATTCGGATCAGCCCCAGCATTTT. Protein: CASSQGDSDQPQHF.

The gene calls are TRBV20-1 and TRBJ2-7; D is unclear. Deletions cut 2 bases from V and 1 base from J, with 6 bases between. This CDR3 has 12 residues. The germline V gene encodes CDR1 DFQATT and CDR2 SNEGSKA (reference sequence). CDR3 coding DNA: TGCAGTGCTAGATCGGCGTCCTACGAGCAGTACTTC. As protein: CSARSASYEQYF.

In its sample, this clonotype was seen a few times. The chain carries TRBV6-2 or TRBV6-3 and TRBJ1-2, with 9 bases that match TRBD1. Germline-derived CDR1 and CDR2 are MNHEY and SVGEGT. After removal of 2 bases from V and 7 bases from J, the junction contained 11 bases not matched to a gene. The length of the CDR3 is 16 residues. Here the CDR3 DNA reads TGTGCCAGCAGTTACAGACGGGGACAGGGATCGCGTGGCTACACCTTC. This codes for CASSYRRGQGSRGYTF.

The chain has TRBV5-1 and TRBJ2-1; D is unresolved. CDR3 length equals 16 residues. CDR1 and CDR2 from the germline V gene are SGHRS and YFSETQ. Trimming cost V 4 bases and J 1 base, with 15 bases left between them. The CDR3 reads CASSPGHSLSYNEQFF. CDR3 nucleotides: TGCGCCAGCAGCCCCGGGCACAGTCTATCCTACAATGAGCAGTTCTTC.